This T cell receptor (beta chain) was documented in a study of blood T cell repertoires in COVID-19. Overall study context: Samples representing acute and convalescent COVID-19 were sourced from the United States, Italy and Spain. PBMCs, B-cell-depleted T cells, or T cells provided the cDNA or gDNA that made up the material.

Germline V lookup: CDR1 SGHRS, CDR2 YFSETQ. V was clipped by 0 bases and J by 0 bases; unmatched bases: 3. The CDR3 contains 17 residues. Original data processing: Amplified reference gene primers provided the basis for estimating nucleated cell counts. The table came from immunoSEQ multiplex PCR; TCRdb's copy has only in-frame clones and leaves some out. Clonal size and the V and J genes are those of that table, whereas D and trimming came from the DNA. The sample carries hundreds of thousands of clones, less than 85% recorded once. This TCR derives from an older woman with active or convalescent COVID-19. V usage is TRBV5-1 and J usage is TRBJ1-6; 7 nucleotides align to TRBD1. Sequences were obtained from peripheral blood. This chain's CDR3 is CASSLAGQLSYNSPLHF. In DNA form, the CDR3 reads TGCGCCAGCAGCTTGGCGGGACAGCTCTCCTATAATTCACCCCTCCACTTT.